This passage covers 6 T cell receptor beta chains from one sample sequenced in a study of blood T cell repertoires in COVID-19 (TCRdb year 2020). Receptor libraries were prepared by the immunoSEQ multiplex PCR assay. As stored in TCRdb, this immuneACCESS dataset retains in-frame rearrangements with V and J assigned. A fraction of the clones does not appear; measured against another copy, unresolved V genes explain less than half of the discrepancy, and the remainder lacks a known reason. The sample table shows about 200,000 clones, and 75% to 90% are seen once. Together, the top ten hold around 25% of the sample. Sequenced sample: peripheral blood. These receptors came from a man aged 35-49 years with acute or convalescent COVID-19.

The chain recombines TRBV9 with TRBJ2-2; no clear D gene. Germline V CDR1 and CDR2: SGDLS, YYNGEE. V was cut by 3 bases and J by 5 bases, with 5 bases left in between. This CDR3 has 12 amino acids. The chain's CDR3 is CASSDSTGELFF. As DNA, the CDR3 is TGTGCCAGCAGCGACTCTACCGGGGAGCTGTTTTTT.

The V call is TRBV3-1 (or the pseudogene TRBV3-2), the J call TRBJ1-2; D unresolved. Germline V CDR1 and CDR2: LGHDT, YNNKEL (reference sequence). The V end lost 1 base, the J end lost 5 bases, and 11 bases lay between the germline ends. CDR3 length equals 14 residues. The CDR3 nucleotides read TGTGCCAGCAGCCAAGGAGGAGAAGTTTATGGCTACACCTTC. Its protein product is CASSQGGEVYGYTF.

The chain uses TRBV5-6 and TRBJ1-6; 7 nucleotides agree with TRBD1. The CDR3 extends over 13 amino acids. Germline assignment: CDR1 SGHDT and CDR2 YYEEEE. V was clipped by 4 bases and J by 7 bases; unmatched bases: 2. The CDR3 sequence: CASSHRGNSPLHF. DNA of the CDR3: TGTGCCAGCAGCCACAGGGGCAATTCACCCCTCCACTTT.

The chain recombines TRBV16 with TRBJ1-2; tentative D call: TRBD1 (5 bases). The CDR3 runs to 14 residues. Trimming removed 3 bases from V and 2 bases from J, with 10 bases in between. CDR1 KGHSY and CDR2 FQNENV come from the germline V gene. The CDR3, as DNA: TGTGCCAGCAGCCAGCGGGGCTTGAACTATGGCTACACCTTC. Translating it yields CASSQRGLNYGYTF.

The rearrangement links TRBV5-4 to TRBJ2-1; 7 positions match TRBD2. Germline CDR1 reads SGHNT; CDR2 reads YYREEE (reference sequence). V was clipped by 3 bases and J by 1 base; unmatched bases: 13. CDR3 length: 18 residues. Here the CDR3 reads CASSSPVGGRRSYNEQFF. CDR3 bases: TGTGCCAGCAGCTCCCCCGTCGGCGGGAGACGATCCTACAATGAGCAGTTCTTC. The full variable domain, its missing parts supplied by reference TRBV5-4 and TRBJ2-1, is ETGVTQSPTHLIKTRGQQVTLRCSSQSGHNTVSWYQQALGQGPQFIFQYYREEENGRGNFPPRFSGLQFPNYSSELNVNALELDDSALYLCASSSPVGGRRSYNEQFFGPGTRLTVL.

Note on this clone: This sample includes further DNA sequences coding for the same CDR3. This chain links TRBV12-3 or TRBV12-4 with TRBJ1-2, with 10 nucleotides matching TRBD1. J lost 4 bases, V lost 5 bases, and 1 base had no gene match. The CDR3 totals 13 residues. In DNA, the CDR3 is TGTGCCAGCAGTAGACAGGGGGCCTATGGCTACACCTTC. Protein sequence: CASSRQGAYGYTF.